This TCR beta chain was profiled in a study of technical replicates of blood from several donors. There are 13 residues in the CDR3. Germline values: CDR1 MGHDK, CDR2 SYGVNS. Trimming left V 6 bases short and J 8 bases short, with 16 bases between. Measured with immunoSEQ multiplex PCR; TCRdb has only the in-frame clones, and not every one. Found here are approximately 97,000 clones, approximately 95% of them singletons; the top ten hold around 0.3%. The source of this sequence is a human donor in good health. Sequencing was performed on T cells isolated from PBMCs. V is TRBV25-1 and J is TRBJ1-2; D is unclear. CDR3 nucleotide sequence: TGTGCCAGCAGCCCAGGTGGGAGCTCCGGCTACACCTTC. Encoded protein: CASSPGGSSGYTF.